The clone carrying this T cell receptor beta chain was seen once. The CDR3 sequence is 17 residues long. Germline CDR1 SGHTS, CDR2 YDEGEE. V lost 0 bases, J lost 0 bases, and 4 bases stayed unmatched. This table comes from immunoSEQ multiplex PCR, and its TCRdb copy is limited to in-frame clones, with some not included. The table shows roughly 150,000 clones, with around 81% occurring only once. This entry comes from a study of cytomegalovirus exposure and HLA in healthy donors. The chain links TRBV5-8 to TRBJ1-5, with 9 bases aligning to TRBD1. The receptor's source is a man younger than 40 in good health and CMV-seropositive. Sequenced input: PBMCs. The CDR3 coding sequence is TGTGCCAGCAGCTTGGGGACAGGGGACCATAGCAATCAGCCCCAGCATTTT. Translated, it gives CASSLGTGDHSNQPQHF.